These 30 T cell receptor beta chains were all obtained from the same sample, sequenced in a study of T cell responses to AZD1222 COVID-19 vaccine. Some clones are missing from TCRdb's copy, which holds only in-frame ones; the method was immunoSEQ multiplex PCR. The table includes some 110,000 clones, 80% to 85% detected once. The sequencing here drew on peripheral blood, taken on day 0 of AZD1222 vaccination. The source of these receptors is an adult in good health.

The chain carries TRBV24-1 and TRBJ2-2; 12 bases match TRBD1. The CDR3 extends over 15 amino acids. CDR1 is KGHDR and CDR2 is SFDVKD in the germline V gene. V was pared by 4 bases and J by 11 bases, with 7 bases of the junction left unmatched. CDR3 in DNA: TGTGCCACCAGTGACCGGGACAGGGGGCCACTAGAGCTGTTTTTT. It is translated as CATSDRDRGPLELFF.

The chain recombines TRBV11-2 with TRBJ1-3, with D uncertain. Germline V gives CDR1 SGHAT, CDR2 FQNNGV. The CDR3 consists of 17 residues. The V and J ends lost 0 bases and 0 bases respectively, with 12 bases between them. Here the CDR3 DNA reads TGTGCCAGCAGCTTAGAGGCGGCCCTCTTCTCTGGAAACACCATATATTTT. Translation: CASSLEAALFSGNTIYF. Filled out from reference TRBV11-2 and TRBJ1-3, the complete variable domain reads EAGVAQSPRYKIIEKRQSVAFWCNPISGHATLYWYQQILGQGPKLLIQFQNNGVVDDSQLPKDRFSAERLKGVDSTLKIQPAKLEDSAVYLCASSLEAALFSGNTIYFGEGSWLTVV.

This CDR3 is CASSREGVGFADTQYF. In DNA form, the CDR3 reads TGTGCCAGCAGTCGAGAGGGTGTGGGTTTTGCAGATACGCAGTATTTT. The rearrangement links TRBV27 to TRBJ2-3; weak D call: TRBD2 (5 bases). Germline assignment: CDR1 MNHEY and CDR2 SMNVEV (reference sequence). V was clipped by 5 bases and J by 4 bases, with 19 bases between them. This CDR3 has 16 residues.

The chain carries TRBV7-2 and TRBJ2-5; a weak D match, TRBD2 (6 bases). This CDR3 contains 13 residues. In germline, CDR1 is SGHTA, CDR2 FQGNSA. The V end was cut by 5 bases, the J end by 4 bases, with 11 bases between. The CDR3 nucleotides read TGTGCCAGCAGCCGAAGGAGGGGAGAGACCCAGTACTTC. It specifies CASSRRRGETQYF.

This CDR3 is CASSPDRNYGYTF. The CDR3 nucleotides read TGTGCCAGCAGCCCAGACAGGAACTATGGCTACACCTTC. V usage is TRBV3-1 (or the pseudogene TRBV3-2) and J usage is TRBJ1-2; D is possibly TRBD1 (6 bases). This CDR3 spans 13 amino acids. V was trimmed by 4 bases and J by 2 bases, leaving 8 bases between them. Per the germline V gene, CDR1 is LGHDT and CDR2 is YNNKEL (reference sequence).

This clone was recorded once. The V gene is TRBV30, the J gene TRBJ2-7; TRBD2 is a possible D gene (5 bases). Between the trimmed V and J ends, which lost 7 bases and 3 bases, there was a span of 22 bases. CDR1 is GTSNPN, CDR2 SVGIG, per germline (reference sequence). The CDR3 length is 15 residues. This chain's CDR3 is CASRRSYGSLYEQYF. CDR3 bases: TGTGCCTCAAGGAGGTCTTACGGCTCCCTCTACGAGCAGTACTTC.

CDR3: CASSSGTHSNQPQHF. The CDR3 nucleotides are TGCGCCAGCAGCTCCGGGACACACAGCAATCAGCCCCAGCATTTT. The genes are TRBV5-1 and TRBJ1-5; weak D call: TRBD1 (6 bases). Trimming removed 3 bases at V and 1 base at J, with 11 bases between. There are 15 residues in the CDR3. Per germline, CDR1 SGHRS and CDR2 YFSETQ.

A note on this clone: Other DNA sequences of this sample code for an identical CDR3. This sequence joins TRBV28 and TRBJ2-7; TRBD1 aligns across 7 bases. With 4 bases clipped from V and 4 bases from J, the junction kept 4 bases outside the gene matches. The CDR3 runs to 13 residues. CDR1 and CDR2 from the germline V gene are MDHEN and SYDVKM. This chain's CDR3 is CASSYGQDYEQYF. In DNA form, the CDR3 reads TGTGCCAGCAGTTATGGACAGGATTACGAGCAGTACTTC.

The gene calls are TRBV16 and TRBJ1-1; D possibly corresponds to TRBD1 (5 bases). The CDR3 contains 15 residues. Germline V gene lookup returns CDR1 KGHSY and CDR2 FQNENV. Trimming took 4 bases from V and 1 from J, leaving 13 bases between them. CDR3 DNA sequence: TGTGCCAGCAGCCCCCCAGTGGGGGGGAACACTGAAGCTTTCTTT. This gives the protein CASSPPVGGNTEAFF.

This sequence joins TRBV4-1 and TRBJ1-1; D uncertain. The CDR3 totals 12 residues. CDR1 is MGHRA, CDR2 YSYEKL, per germline. V was trimmed by 3 bases and J by 7 bases, leaving 9 bases between them. CDR3 sequence (DNA): TGCGCCAGCAGCCAGTCAACCCATGAAGCTTTCTTT. This encodes CASSQSTHEAFF.

This clone is a singleton in its sample. The chain recombines TRBV19 with TRBJ2-1; TRBD2 is a possible D gene (5 bases). V dropped 7 bases and J dropped 9 bases, with 19 bases sitting between them. The CDR3 loop spans 14 amino acids. From germline, CDR1 is LNHDA and CDR2 SQIVND (reference sequence). Here the CDR3 DNA reads TGTGCCAGTAATCTCCGGGGTCTCGTTAGTGAGCAGTTCTTC. This codes for CASNLRGLVSEQFF. Together with reference TRBV19 and TRBJ2-1, the CDR3 gives the full variable domain: DGGITQSPKYLFRKEGQNVTLSCEQNLNHDAMYWYRQDPGQGLRLIYYSQIVNDFQKGDIAEGYSVSREKKESFPLTVTSAQKNPTAFYLCASNLRGLVSEQFFGPGTRLTVL.

This clone was recorded many times. The chain links TRBV11-2 to TRBJ2-2, with TRBD2 as a possible D gene (5 bases). The V end lost 5 bases, the J end lost 2 bases, and 12 bases lay between the germline ends. The CDR3 length is 15 residues. The germline gives CDR1 SGHAT, CDR2 FQNNGV. CDR3 in amino acids: CASSLRTFNTGELFF. CDR3 bases: TGTGCCAGCAGCCTAAGGACTTTTAACACCGGGGAGCTGTTTTTT.

This chain connects TRBV30 to TRBJ1-5; weak D call: TRBD1 (5 bases). V dropped 3 bases and J dropped 1 base, with 19 bases sitting between them. This CDR3 has 17 amino acids. Per germline, CDR1 GTSNPN and CDR2 SVGIG (reference sequence). The CDR3 loop reads CAWSRALSGRSNQPQHF. DNA of the CDR3: TGTGCCTGGAGCAGGGCCCTCTCAGGACGGAGCAATCAGCCCCAGCATTTT.

The chain uses TRBV5-1 and TRBJ2-3; D might be TRBD2 (7 bases). The germline gives CDR1 SGHRS, CDR2 YFSETQ. CDR3 length equals 15 residues. V gave up 1 base and J gave up 4 bases, with 13 bases separating them. CDR3 loop: CASSLQPGGSDTQYF. CDR3 nucleotide sequence: TGCGCCAGCAGCTTGCAGCCGGGGGGCTCAGATACGCAGTATTTT.

The V gene is TRBV6-5, the J gene TRBJ1-1; the D is unclear. The CDR3 contains 14 residues. Looked up from germline, CDR1 is MNHEY and CDR2 is SVGAGI. V lost 6 bases, J lost 0 bases, and 11 bases lay in between. CDR3 DNA: TGTGCCAGCAGGGTCAGGCTTATGAACACTGAAGCTTTCTTT. Translating gives CASRVRLMNTEAFF.

The chain uses TRBV7-9 and TRBJ1-1; D perhaps matches TRBD1 (6 bases). This CDR3 is 14 amino acids long. The ends were cut back, 5 bases at V and 4 bases at J, with 14 bases in the middle. Per germline, CDR1 SEHNR and CDR2 FQNEAQ (reference sequence). Here the CDR3 reads CASSGWGLSTEAFF. DNA for the CDR3: TGTGCCAGCAGCGGTTGGGGGCTTAGCACTGAAGCTTTCTTT.

The V and J genes are TRBV3-1 (or the pseudogene TRBV3-2) and TRBJ2-5, with 14 positions matching TRBD2. The CDR3 consists of 16 residues. The ends lost 4 bases at V and 5 bases at J; junction bases unmatched: 6. Germline CDR1 LGHDT, CDR2 YNNKEL (reference sequence). The CDR3: CASSLRLAGGRETQYF. CDR3 DNA: TGTGCCAGCAGCCTCCGACTAGCGGGGGGGCGGGAGACCCAGTACTTC.

This clone occurred a few times. This chain uses TRBV10-3 with TRBJ1-4, with 11 bases matching TRBD1. The V segment lost 6 bases and the J segment 11 bases; nucleotides outside the gene matches: 11. The length of the CDR3 is 15 residues. The germline V gene encodes CDR1 ENHRY and CDR2 SYGVKD. The CDR3 loop is CAISINGQGARKLFF. The CDR3 DNA is TGTGCCATCAGCATTAACGGACAGGGGGCGCGGAAACTGTTTTTT.

V usage is TRBV4-3 and J usage is TRBJ2-2; D remains ambiguous. This CDR3 spans 15 amino acids. CDR1 is LGHNA, CDR2 YSLEER, per germline. Trimming stripped 0 bases from V and 4 bases from J, with 9 bases between. The DNA for the CDR3 is TGCGCCAGCAGCCAAGATCTTGGGATCACCGGGGAGCTGTTTTTT. This encodes CASSQDLGITGELFF.

This rearrangement joins TRBV19 to TRBJ2-1; 7 bases are a match to TRBD1. Looked up from germline, CDR1 is LNHDA and CDR2 is SQIVND (reference sequence). The V and J ends lost 4 bases and 5 bases, in that order; junction bases with no gene match: 5. This CDR3 region has 14 residues. CDR3 sequence: CASSRRTGNNEQFF. CDR3 bases: TGTGCCAGTAGTAGAAGGACAGGCAACAATGAGCAGTTCTTC.

This clone was recorded at least ten times. The chain combines TRBV7-2 with TRBJ2-7, with a tentative D call TRBD2 (5 bases). The V gene lost 5 bases and the J gene lost 9 bases, with 23 bases spanning the gap. The germline gives CDR1 SGHTA, CDR2 FQGNSA. The length of the CDR3 is 15 residues. In nucleotides, the CDR3 is TGTGCCAGCAGCGAAGTGGCGGGTGGTAATTCGGTGCAGTACTTC. It codes for CASSEVAGGNSVQYF.

The V call is TRBV18, the J call TRBJ2-2; D unresolved. CDR3 length equals 15 residues. Trimming left V 0 bases short and J 1 base short, with 6 bases between. Germline-derived CDR1 and CDR2 are KGHSH and LQKENI. The CDR3 region is CASSPPTQNTGELFF. In nucleotides, the CDR3 is TGTGCCAGCTCACCACCAACTCAGAACACCGGGGAGCTGTTTTTT.

The chain combines TRBV7-3 with TRBJ1-1; tentatively, D is TRBD1 (5 bases). The CDR3 has 14 amino acids. V was shortened by 5 bases and J by 4 bases, with 14 bases between the two germline ends. Per the germline V gene, CDR1 is SGHTA and CDR2 is FQGTGA. The CDR3 sequence is CASSPRSGGTEAFF. In DNA form, the CDR3 reads TGTGCCAGCAGCCCAAGGTCGGGGGGCACTGAAGCTTTCTTT.

This clone was picked up a small number of times. V gene TRBV5-4 combines with J gene TRBJ2-3; TRBD2 might be the D (5 bases). Germline CDR1 is SGHNT and CDR2 is YYREEE (reference sequence). CDR3 length: 15 residues. V shed 4 bases and J shed 3 bases, with 15 bases lying between them. This chain's CDR3 is CASSPLWGETDTQYF. Written as DNA, the CDR3 is TGTGCCAGCAGCCCCCTTTGGGGAGAGACAGATACGCAGTATTTT.

The chain combines TRBV5-8 with TRBJ1-6; D not certain. This CDR3 contains 13 residues. V was shortened by 6 bases and J by 5 bases, with 9 bases between the two germline ends. Germline-derived CDR1 and CDR2 are SGHTS and YDEGEE. CDR3 region: CASNHLDNSPLHF. The CDR3 coding sequence is TGTGCCAGCAACCACTTAGATAATTCACCCCTCCACTTT.

The J gene is TRBJ1-2, the V gene TRBV4-1; TRBD1 agrees at 7 bases. Germline V CDR1 and CDR2: MGHRA, YSYEKL. This CDR3 spans 17 amino acids. V was pared by 4 bases and J by 0 bases, with 11 bases of the junction left unmatched. CDR3 DNA: TGCGCCAGCAGCCCCGAGGGCAGGGGGGACCCTAACTATGGCTACACCTTC. Translation: CASSPEGRGDPNYGYTF.

The chain links TRBV7-6 to TRBJ2-7; 9 bases line up with TRBD2. There are 15 residues in the CDR3. J was trimmed by 4 bases and V by 3 bases; bases with no gene match: 7. Germline values: CDR1 SGHVS, CDR2 FNYEAQ. This chain's CDR3 is CASSFSGSLKYEQYF. CDR3 nucleotide sequence: TGTGCCAGCAGCTTTAGCGGGAGTCTCAAATACGAGCAGTACTTC.

Remarks on this clone: Other DNA variants within this sample encode the same CDR3. This sequence joins TRBV6-2 or TRBV6-3 and TRBJ2-7, with D possibly TRBD2 on 5 matching bases. Germline lookup yields CDR1 MNHEY and CDR2 SVGEGT. Deletions cut 6 bases from V and 2 bases from J, with 11 bases between. The length of the CDR3 is 13 residues. This CDR3 reads CASSRTRTYEQYF. DNA for the CDR3: TGTGCCAGCAGCCGGACTCGTACCTACGAGCAGTACTTC.

Of note for this clone: Other DNA sequences within the sample encode an identical CDR3. V gene TRBV18 combines with J gene TRBJ1-5; D not resolved. V lost 4 bases, J lost 2 bases, and 6 bases lay in between. This CDR3 has 13 amino acids. Germline V gives CDR1 KGHSH, CDR2 LQKENI. The CDR3 coding sequence is TGTGCCAGCTCACGGGGAGGCAATCAGCCCCAGCATTTT. It is translated as CASSRGGNQPQHF.

The chain is built from TRBV29-1 and TRBJ2-3, with 13 bases lining up with TRBD2. The CDR3 is 15 amino acids. In germline, CDR1 is SQVTM, CDR2 ANQGSEA. J was trimmed by 2 bases and V by 6 bases; bases with no gene match: 5. The CDR3 region has the DNA TGCAGCGTCTGCGGACTAGCGGGGGACACAGATACGCAGTATTTT. It encodes CSVCGLAGDTDTQYF.